This T cell receptor beta chain originates from a study of shared clonotypes between healthy human individuals. Study context: Donor composition was a couple of women and three men, aged 18 to 49. Regarding the study as a whole: Expectations were that clonotype sharing among donors would be affected by sequencing depth.

As concerns this clone: Its specificity is unknown.

The V and J ends lost 6 bases and 8 bases respectively, with 10 bases between them. The germline V gene has CDR1 MNHNY and CDR2 SVGAGI (reference sequence). The CDR3 runs to 12 residues. Generated by immunoSEQ multiplex PCR, the TCRdb table keeps only in-frame clones and is missing some. The table includes about 1 million clones, more than 60% detected once. This TCR was recovered from a man between 18 and 35 years old in good health. Sample: memory CD4+ T cells sorted from blood. The subset was: CD45RA-negative fraction. This chain uses TRBV6-6 with TRBJ1-4; D is uncertain. The DNA of the CDR3 is TGTGCCAGCAGCTATTTAAGCGAAAAACTGTTTTTT. It yields the protein CASSYLSEKLFF.